The 9 T cell receptor beta chains below all came from one sample that was sequenced in a study of blood T cell repertoires in COVID-19. The repertoire was sequenced with immunoSEQ multiplex PCR; TCRdb's copy has only in-frame clones and lacks some. The sample has about 380,000 clones, 88% seen once. The sequencing sample was made of PBMCs or T cells enriched from blood (not recorded which). The receptors shown here come from a woman between 18 and 29 years old who had recovered from COVID-19.

This chain joins TRBV2 and TRBJ2-7, with 7 bases matching TRBD1. The CDR3 is made up of 16 amino acids. Unmatched junction bases numbered 17, after V lost 7 bases and J lost 5 bases. CDR1 is SNHLY and CDR2 is FYNNEI in the germline V gene. DNA for the CDR3: TGTGCCAGCACCGTCGAGGATCCCGACAGGGCGGACGAGCAGTACTTC. This gives the protein CASTVEDPDRADEQYF.

The chain has TRBV6-1 and TRBJ1-3, with a weak D call TRBD1 (6 bases). The ends were cut back, 3 bases at V and 2 bases at J, with 14 bases in the middle. Germline V lookup: CDR1 MNHNS, CDR2 SASEGT. The CDR3 loop spans 16 amino acids. This chain's CDR3 is CASSEEIRQAGNTIYF. For the CDR3, the DNA is TGTGCCAGCAGTGAGGAAATACGACAGGCTGGAAACACCATATATTTT.

The chain carries TRBV20-1 and TRBJ2-7; D is undetermined. The germline V and J ends were trimmed by 3 bases and 0 bases, with 12 bases remaining between them. CDR3 size: 14 residues. Germline V gives CDR1 DFQATT, CDR2 SNEGSKA (reference sequence). CDR3 residues: CSASGSWSSYEQYF. CDR3 in DNA: TGCAGTGCTAGTGGCTCCTGGAGCTCCTACGAGCAGTACTTC.

The chain combines TRBV4-1 with TRBJ2-7; D is possibly TRBD1 (6 bases). The germline V and J ends were trimmed by 1 base and 4 bases, with 8 bases remaining between them. This CDR3 has 13 residues. Germline V CDR1 and CDR2: MGHRA, YSYEKL. The CDR3 DNA sequence: TGCGCCAGCAGCCAAGGAACAGGGTACGAGCAGTACTTC. This translates into CASSQGTGYEQYF.

The chain combines TRBV28 with TRBJ1-2, with 9 bases identical to TRBD1. Per the germline V gene, CDR1 is MDHEN and CDR2 is SYDVKM. This CDR3 is built from 18 residues. Trimming at V came to 6 bases and at J to 8 bases, leaving 22 bases not matched to a gene. CDR3 bases: TGTGCCAGCAGACATTCCGGGACAGGGCGAAAGGCGGGCTGGGGCTACACCTTC. Translated: CASRHSGTGRKAGWGYTF.

This clone was seen more than once but under ten times. The chain combines TRBV30 with TRBJ2-3, with TRBD1 identical over 9 bases. The trim removed 1 base at V and 5 bases at J, leaving 4 bases unmatched. This CDR3 has 14 residues. From germline, CDR1 is GTSNPN and CDR2 SVGIG (reference sequence). Here the CDR3 reads CAWSATGGQDTQYF. In nucleotides, the CDR3 is TGTGCCTGGAGTGCGACAGGGGGTCAAGATACGCAGTATTTT. The full variable domain, its missing parts supplied by reference TRBV30 and TRBJ2-3, is SQTIHQWPATLVQPVGSPLSLECTVEGTSNPNLYWYRQAAGRGLQLLFYSVGIGQISSEVPQNLSASRPQDRQFILSSKKLLLSDSGFYLCAWSATGGQDTQYFGPGTRLTVL.

The V and J genes are TRBV15 and TRBJ2-1, with a possible D match to TRBD1 (6 bases). Trimming removed 0 bases at V and 12 bases at J, with 12 bases between. CDR3 size: 13 residues. Germline V gene data show CDR1 as LNHNV and CDR2 as YYDKDF (reference sequence). CDR3 nucleotides: TGTGCCACCAGCAGAGAACAGGGTTCGGTGCAGTTCTTC. Translation: CATSREQGSVQFF.

This clone was seen only once. The chain joins TRBV30 to TRBJ1-1, with a tentative D call TRBD1 (6 bases). The CDR3 is 15 residues long. The germline V gene encodes CDR1 GTSNPN and CDR2 SVGIG (reference sequence). The V gene lost 2 bases and the J gene lost 4 bases, with 17 bases spanning the gap. The CDR3: CAWSSLGGPSTEAFF. The DNA for the CDR3 is TGTGCCTGGAGTAGCCTCGGGGGGCCAAGCACTGAAGCTTTCTTT.

The rearrangement joins TRBV6-5 to TRBJ2-3; 8 bases line up with TRBD2. The CDR3 totals 14 residues. Trimming cost V 6 bases and J 1 base; bases outside gene matches: 3. Per germline, CDR1 MNHEY and CDR2 SVGAGI. CDR3 nucleotides: TGTGCCAGCAGACCGGGGGGGGGCACAGATACGCAGTATTTT. It yields the protein CASRPGGGTDTQYF.